Listed below are T cell receptor beta chains from one sample, sequenced in a study of T cells after yellow fever vaccination. In TCRdb, the 5' RACE reads were re-called with MiXCR into one record per CDR3 protein. The sample carries 250,000 to 350,000 distinct CDR3 sequences, 6.8% recorded once. The sequenced sample was PBMCs, obtained around 45 days after the first yellow fever vaccination. All receptors come from a man between 18 and 29 years old who received the YFV17D yellow fever vaccine. Both conserved end residues are part of each CDR3. The D gene is left open where the match is weak. Not all rows give a size; the values are once, few, many and, for expanded clones, a class.

length | J | D | V | size | DNA | CDR3
15 | TRBJ2-3 | TRBD1 | TRBV5-1 | few | TGCGCCAGCAGCTTAGGGGGCACTAGTTTAAGTACGCAGTATTTT | CASSLGGTSLSTQYF
13 | TRBJ2-1 | . | TRBV7-2 | many | TGTGCCAGCAGCTTAAGGATGGGCAATGAGCAGTTCTTC | CASSLRMGNEQFF
17 | TRBJ2-3 | . | TRBV6-2/TRBV6-3 | few | TGTGCCAGCAGTTATCGGTTGATAGCGGAGACCATTTATACGCAGTATTTT | CASSYRLIAETIYTQYF
15 | TRBJ2-3 | TRBD2 | TRBV9 | few | TGTGCCAGCAGCGTCGCGGGGGGTAACCCAGATACGCAGTATTTT | CASSVAGGNPDTQYF
12 | TRBJ1-2 | . | TRBV7-9 | . | TGTGCCAGCAGCGGCTCGGTGGGTGGCTACACCTTC | CASSGSVGGYTF
12 | TRBJ2-1 | TRBD1 | TRBV7-9 | many | TGTGCCAGCAGCGAAAGGGGGCGTGAGCAGTTCTTC | CASSERGREQFF
17 | TRBJ1-6 | . | TRBV5-1 | many | TGCGCCAGCAGCTTGGATGGAGCTTCCGACTATAATTCACCCCTCCACTTT | CASSLDGASDYNSPLHF
13 | TRBJ1-5 | . | TRBV7-4 | . | TGTGCCAGCAGACAATATAGCAATCAGCCCCAGCATTTT | CASRQYSNQPQHF
13 | TRBJ2-5 | . | TRBV7-2 | . | TGTGCCTCAGGAGGGGGGGCGAGAGAGACCCAGTACTTC | CASGGGARETQYF
13 | TRBJ2-6 | . | TRBV6-2/TRBV6-3 | . | TGTGCCAGCAGTTCGGGGATGGCCAACGTCCTGACTTTC | CASSSGMANVLTF
16 | TRBJ2-3 | TRBD2 | TRBV9 | . | TGTGCCAGCAGCGTAGACGGCGGGGGGGCAAGAGATACGCAGTATTTT | CASSVDGGGARDTQYF
16 | TRBJ1-5 | TRBD1 | TRBV5-1 | few | TGCGCCAGCAGCCCAGGACAGGGGGGGAGCAATCAGCCCCAGCATTTT | CASSPGQGGSNQPQHF
18 | TRBJ2-6 | TRBD1 | TRBV18 | few | TGTGCCAGCTCACCCGTGACAGGGATCCCCTCTGCGGCCAACGTCCTGACTTTC | CASSPVTGIPSAANVLTF
15 | TRBJ2-2 | . | TRBV27 | many | TGTGCCAGCAGTTTATCGCATCCTCGCACCGGGGAGCTGTTTTTT | CASSLSHPRTGELFF
14 | TRBJ2-1 | . | TRBV12-3/TRBV12-4 | many | TGTGCCAGCAGTGCCAGGGACCCCTACAATGAGCAGTTCTTC | CASSARDPYNEQFF
15 | TRBJ2-3 | TRBD1 | TRBV5-1 | many | TGCGCCAGCAGCCGCGACAGGGGAGGCACAGATACGCAGTATTTT | CASSRDRGGTDTQYF
17 | TRBJ2-3 | TRBD1 | TRBV15 | many | TGTGCCACCAGCACCGCACCGGGACAGGGGGCGAAAGATACGCAGTATTTT | CATSTAPGQGAKDTQYF
11 | TRBJ1-2 | . | TRBV3-1 | . | TGTGCCAGCAGCCAACTCTACGGCTACACCTTC | CASSQLYGYTF
18 | TRBJ2-6 | TRBD2 | TRBV6-1 | . | TGTGCCAGCAGGGAGGGACTAGCGGGGTTCTCTGGGGCCAACGTCCTGACTTTC | CASREGLAGFSGANVLTF
12 | TRBJ2-2 | . | TRBV10-3 | few | TGTGCCATCAGGGGGAGCGCCGGGGAGCTGTTTTTT | CAIRGSAGELFF
15 | TRBJ2-2 | TRBD1 | TRBV5-1 | many | TGCGCCAGCAGCTTAAGAACAGGGGGCGTTGGGGAGCTGTTTTTT | CASSLRTGGVGELFF
12 | TRBJ2-1 | . | TRBV5-1 | many | TGCGCCAGCAGCTATTCTAGCGATGAGCAGTTCTTC | CASSYSSDEQFF
10 | TRBJ1-2 | . | TRBV29-1 | . | TGCAGCGTTGGGGGCTATGGCTACACCTTC | CSVGGYGYTF
11 | TRBJ2-7 | . | TRBV6-5 | . | TGTGCCAGCAGAACCTGGGGCGAGCAGTACTTC | CASRTWGEQYF
13 | TRBJ1-2 | TRBD1 | TRBV27 | many | TGTGCCAGCAGTCCCTCGACAGGGGTTGACTACACCTTC | CASSPSTGVDYTF
14 | TRBJ2-2 | TRBD1 | TRBV7-9 | . | TGTGCCAGCAGCCCAATTACAGGGGCCGGGGAGCTGTTTTTT | CASSPITGAGELFF
15 | TRBJ1-5 | TRBD1 | TRBV5-1 | . | TGCGCCAGCAGCCGGACAGGGGATATCAATCAGCCCCAGCATTTT | CASSRTGDINQPQHF
15 | TRBJ1-6 | TRBD1 | TRBV15 | . | TGTGCCACCAGCAGAGATAGCGGGACAGTTTCACCCCTCCACTTT | CATSRDSGTVSPLHF
15 | TRBJ1-1 | . | TRBV9 | . | TGTGCCAGCAGCCGGGATTTAGGGGCGAACACTGAAGCTTTCTTT | CASSRDLGANTEAFF
13 | TRBJ2-3 | TRBD2 | TRBV20-1 | many | TGCAGTGCTAGGGCGACTAGCGCAGATACGCAGTATTTT | CSARATSADTQYF
12 | TRBJ1-5 | . | TRBV7-2 | . | TGTGCCAGCAGCTCGATGGATCAGCCCCAGCATTTT | CASSSMDQPQHF
16 | TRBJ2-3 | TRBD2 | TRBV4-2 | few | TGTGCCAGCAGCCAAGATCTAGCGGGGTACACAGATACGCAGTATTTT | CASSQDLAGYTDTQYF
17 | TRBJ2-2 | . | TRBV7-2 | . | TGTGCCAGCAGCTTAGTTTCGGCGGGGAGCTTCACCGGGGAGCTGTTTTTT | CASSLVSAGSFTGELFF
16 | TRBJ1-5 | TRBD1 | TRBV10-3 | few | TGTGCCATCAGTGACCAGGGGGGCCAGAGCAATCAGCCCCAGCATTTT | CAISDQGGQSNQPQHF
14 | TRBJ2-2 | TRBD1 | TRBV2 | few | TGTGCCAGCAAGGGTCAGGGGGCCTCCGGGGAGCTGTTTTTT | CASKGQGASGELFF
17 | TRBJ2-6 | . | TRBV11-1 | . | TGTGCCAGCAGCTTCCCCCCCTTGGGTCCCGGGGCCAACGTCCTGACTTTC | CASSFPPLGPGANVLTF
15 | TRBJ1-5 | . | TRBV12-3/TRBV12-4 | few | TGTGCCAGCAGTTTAGGGGCCTTAGGGGATCAGCCCCAGCATTTT | CASSLGALGDQPQHF
12 | TRBJ1-1 | . | TRBV20-1 | few | TGCAGTGCCCCGGCCTACAACACTGAAGCTTTCTTT | CSAPAYNTEAFF
14 | TRBJ1-1 | . | TRBV3-1 | many | TGTGCCAGCAGCCACTCTTTTTTGAACACTGAAGCTTTCTTT | CASSHSFLNTEAFF
12 | TRBJ2-2 | . | TRBV4-3 | . | TGCGCCAGCAGCTATTCCGCGGGGGAGCTGTTTTTT | CASSYSAGELFF
14 | TRBJ2-1 | . | TRBV7-2 | . | TGTGCCAGCAGTAAAACTGGGACCCTCAATGAGCAGTTCTTC | CASSKTGTLNEQFF
14 | TRBJ1-5 | TRBD1 | TRBV7-2 | few | TGTGCCAGCAGCTTAGTACAGGGGTGGGAGCCCCAGCATTTT | CASSLVQGWEPQHF
15 | TRBJ2-5 | . | TRBV7-2 | . | TGTGCCAGCAGCTTAGCGTTTGCTAATCAAGAGACCCAGTACTTC | CASSLAFANQETQYF
14 | TRBJ1-1 | . | TRBV20-1 | few | TGCAGTGCTAGAGATCAGGCGTCGGACACTGAAGCTTTCTTT | CSARDQASDTEAFF
13 | TRBJ2-5 | . | TRBV9 | few | TGTGCCAGCAGCGTAACCCTAGGGGAGACCCAGTACTTC | CASSVTLGETQYF